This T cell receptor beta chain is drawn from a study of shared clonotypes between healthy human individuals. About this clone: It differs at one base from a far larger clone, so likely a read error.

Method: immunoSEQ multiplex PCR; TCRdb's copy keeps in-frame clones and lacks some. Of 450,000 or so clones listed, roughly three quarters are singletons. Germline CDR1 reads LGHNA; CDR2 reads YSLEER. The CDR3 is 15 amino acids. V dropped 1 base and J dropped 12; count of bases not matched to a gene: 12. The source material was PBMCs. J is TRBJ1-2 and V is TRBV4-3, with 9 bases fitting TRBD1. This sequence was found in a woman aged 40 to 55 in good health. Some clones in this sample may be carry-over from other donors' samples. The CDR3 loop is CASSQAGTGNLRHTF. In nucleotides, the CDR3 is TGCGCCAGCAGCCAAGCCGGGACAGGGAATCTCCGCCACACCTTC.